These 8 T cell receptor beta chains originate from one sample sequenced in a study of early T cells in non-severe SARS-CoV-2 infection. Using its own MiXCR run on the 5' RACE reads, TCRdb lists one record per CDR3 protein. The repertoire holds some 33,000 distinct CDR3 sequences, with approximately 5.4% as singletons. Sequencing used whole blood. These receptors were taken from an adult who was a healthcare worker with PCR-confirmed SARS-CoV-2 infection or an uninfected control (not recorded which).

This clonotype was found many times. This chain connects TRBV10-2 to TRBJ1-1; D unclear. Trimming removed 4 bases from V and 1 base from J, with 7 bases in between. CDR3 size: 13 residues. The germline gives CDR1 WSHSY, CDR2 SAAADI. CDR3 protein: CASSVTENTEAFF. In DNA form, the CDR3 reads TGCGCCAGCAGTGTCACGGAGAACACTGAAGCTTTCTTT.

This clonotype was seen only a few times. J is TRBJ2-1 and V is TRBV5-1; TRBD2 might be the D (7 bases). Trimming pared 5 bases from V and 8 bases from J, leaving 11 bases between. The CDR3 is made up of 12 amino acids. Germline values: CDR1 SGHRS, CDR2 YFSETQ. The CDR3 is CASRRGRDEQFF. The CDR3 nucleotides read TGCGCCAGCAGGAGGGGGAGGGATGAGCAGTTCTTC.

A single count supports this clonotype. This rearrangement joins TRBV7-6 to TRBJ2-3; D not resolved. The V gene lost 2 bases and the J gene lost 4 bases, with 13 bases spanning the gap. Germline assignment: CDR1 SGHVS and CDR2 FNYEAQ. The CDR3 runs to 15 residues. The CDR3 DNA follows: TGTGCCAGCAGCTTAAGGCCATTTGGCGCAGATACGCAGTATTTT. Encoded protein: CASSLRPFGADTQYF.

In this sample, this clonotype turned up many times. This chain connects TRBV12-3 or TRBV12-4 to TRBJ1-2, with D uncertain. V lost 6 bases and J lost 3, with 11 bases in between. The CDR3 has 13 amino acids. The chain's CDR3 is CASSPRPYYGYTF. As DNA, the CDR3 is TGTGCCAGCAGCCCCAGGCCGTACTATGGCTACACCTTC.

This clonotype occurred many times. This rearrangement joins TRBV5-1 to TRBJ1-6; 7 positions agree with TRBD1. Trimming cost V 3 bases and J 7 bases; bases outside gene matches: 4. The CDR3 spans 14 residues. Germline V gene sequence: CDR1 SGHRS, CDR2 YFSETQ. The CDR3 loop reads CASSSWDRNSPLHF. The CDR3 nucleotides read TGCGCCAGCAGCTCGTGGGACAGAAATTCACCCCTCCACTTT. The full variable domain, its missing parts supplied by reference TRBV5-1 and TRBJ1-6, is KAGVTQTPRYLIKTRGQQVTLSCSPISGHRSVSWYQQTPGQGLQFLFEYFSETQRNKGNFPGRFSGRQFSNSRSEMNVSTLELGDSALYLCASSSWDRNSPLHFGNGTRLTVT.

A few counts support this clonotype. The J gene is TRBJ1-6, the V gene TRBV11-2; the D gene is possibly TRBD1 (5 bases). The germline gives CDR1 SGHAT, CDR2 FQNNGV. The CDR3 covers 15 residues. The V gene lost 3 bases and the J gene lost 2 bases, with 8 bases spanning the gap. The DNA of the CDR3 is TGTGCCAGCAGCTTGGGGGGGACCTATAATTCACCCCTCCACTTT. Translating gives CASSLGGTYNSPLHF. The full variable domain, its missing parts supplied by reference TRBV11-2 and TRBJ1-6, is EAGVAQSPRYKIIEKRQSVAFWCNPISGHATLYWYQQILGQGPKLLIQFQNNGVVDDSQLPKDRFSAERLKGVDSTLKIQPAKLEDSAVYLCASSLGGTYNSPLHFGNGTRLTVT.

This clonotype was observed at least ten times. The CDR3 is CASSLRDSNQPQHF. CDR3 bases: TGTGCCAGCAGTTTAAGGGATAGCAATCAGCCCCAGCATTTT. The J gene is TRBJ1-5, the V gene TRBV28; D is uncertain. The germline V gene has CDR1 MDHEN and CDR2 SYDVKM. There are 14 residues in the CDR3. V was clipped by 2 bases and J by 0 bases, with 5 bases between them.

This clonotype was observed many times. V and J are TRBV7-8 and TRBJ2-5, with TRBD2 matching over 9 bases. The CDR3 extends over 16 amino acids. The germline V gene has CDR1 SGHVS and CDR2 FQNEAQ. The V and J ends lost 5 bases and 5 bases, in that order; junction bases with no gene match: 12. CDR3 bases: TGTGCCAGCAGCCCGATCCTAGGAACTAGCGGGGAGACCCAGTACTTC. It encodes CASSPILGTSGETQYF.